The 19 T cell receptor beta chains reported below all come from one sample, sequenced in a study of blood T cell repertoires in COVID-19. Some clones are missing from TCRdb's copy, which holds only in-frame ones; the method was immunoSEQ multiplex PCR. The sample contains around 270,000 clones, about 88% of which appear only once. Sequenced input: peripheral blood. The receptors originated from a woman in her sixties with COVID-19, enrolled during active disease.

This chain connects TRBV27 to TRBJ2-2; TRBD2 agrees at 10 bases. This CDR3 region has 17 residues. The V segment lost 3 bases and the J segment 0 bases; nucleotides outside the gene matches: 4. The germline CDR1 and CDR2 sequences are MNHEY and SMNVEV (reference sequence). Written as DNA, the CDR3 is TGTGCCAGCAGTTTCTCCGGACTAGCGGCGAACACCGGGGAGCTGTTTTTT. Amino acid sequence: CASSFSGLAANTGELFF.

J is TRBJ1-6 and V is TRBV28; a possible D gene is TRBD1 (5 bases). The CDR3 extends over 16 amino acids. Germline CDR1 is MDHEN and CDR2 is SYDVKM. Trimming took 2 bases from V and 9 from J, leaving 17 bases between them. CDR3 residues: CASSLGRAGSASPLHF. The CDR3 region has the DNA TGTGCCAGCAGTTTAGGTAGGGCAGGGTCCGCTTCACCCCTCCACTTT.

This chain's CDR3 is CASRTTGGYNEQFF. DNA of the CDR3: TGTGCCAGCAGAACAACGGGAGGCTACAATGAGCAGTTCTTC. The gene calls are TRBV7-9 and TRBJ2-1, with 7 bases lining up with TRBD2. The V segment lost 6 bases and the J segment 3 bases; nucleotides outside the gene matches: 5. CDR1 and CDR2 from the germline V gene are SEHNR and FQNEAQ (reference sequence). The CDR3 runs to 14 residues.

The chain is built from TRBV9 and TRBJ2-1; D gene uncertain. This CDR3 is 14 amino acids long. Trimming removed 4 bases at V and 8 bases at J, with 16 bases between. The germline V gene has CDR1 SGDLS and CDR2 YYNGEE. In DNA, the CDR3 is TGTGCCAGCAGCCGTTCCTCGATCCGCGATGAGCAGTTCTTC. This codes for CASSRSSIRDEQFF.

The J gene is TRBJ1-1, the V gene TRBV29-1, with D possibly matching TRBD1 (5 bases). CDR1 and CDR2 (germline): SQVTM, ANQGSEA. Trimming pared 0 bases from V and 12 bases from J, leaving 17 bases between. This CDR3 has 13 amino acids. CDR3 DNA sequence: TGCAGCGTTGAAGATCAGGGCCTTCCTACCCCTTTCTTT. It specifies CSVEDQGLPTPFF.

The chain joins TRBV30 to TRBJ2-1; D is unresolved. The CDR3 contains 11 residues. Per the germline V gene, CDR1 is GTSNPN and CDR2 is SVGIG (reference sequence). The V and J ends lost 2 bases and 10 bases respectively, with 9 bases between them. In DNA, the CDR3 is TGTGCCTGGAGTCCAAATGGCGAGCAGTTCTTC. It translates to CAWSPNGEQFF.

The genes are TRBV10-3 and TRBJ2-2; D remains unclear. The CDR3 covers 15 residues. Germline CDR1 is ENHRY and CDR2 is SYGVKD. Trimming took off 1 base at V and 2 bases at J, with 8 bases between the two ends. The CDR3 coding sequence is TGTGCCATCAGTGAGTATGGCGGTAACACCGGGGAGCTGTTTTTT. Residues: CAISEYGGNTGELFF.

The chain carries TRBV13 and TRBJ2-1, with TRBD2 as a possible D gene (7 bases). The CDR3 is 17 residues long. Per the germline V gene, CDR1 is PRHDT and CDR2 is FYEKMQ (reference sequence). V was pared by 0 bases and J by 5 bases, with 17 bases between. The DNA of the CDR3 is TGTGCCAGCAGCTTAGGGGAGGAGGGGGAGGGAAACAATGAGCAGTTCTTC. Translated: CASSLGEEGEGNNEQFF. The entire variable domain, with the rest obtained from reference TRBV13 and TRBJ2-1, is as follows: AAGVIQSPRHLIKEKRETATLKCYPIPRHDTVYWYQQGPGQDPQFLISFYEKMQSDKGSIPDRFSAQQFSDYHSELNMSSLELGDSALYFCASSLGEEGEGNNEQFFGPGTRLTVL.

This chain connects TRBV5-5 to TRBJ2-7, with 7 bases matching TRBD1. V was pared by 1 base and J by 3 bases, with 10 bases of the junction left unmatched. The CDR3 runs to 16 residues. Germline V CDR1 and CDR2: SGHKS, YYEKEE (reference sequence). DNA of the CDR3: TGTGCCAGCAGCTTGAGCCCCCTTACAGGGGACTACGAGCAGTACTTC. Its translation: CASSLSPLTGDYEQYF.

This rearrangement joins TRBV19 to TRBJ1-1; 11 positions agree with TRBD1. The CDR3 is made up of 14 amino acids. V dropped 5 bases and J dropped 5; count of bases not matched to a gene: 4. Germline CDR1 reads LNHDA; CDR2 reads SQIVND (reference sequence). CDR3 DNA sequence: TGTGCCAGTAGTCCCGGGACAGGGGGAACTGAAGCTTTCTTT. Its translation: CASSPGTGGTEAFF. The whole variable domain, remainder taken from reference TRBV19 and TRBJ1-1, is DGGITQSPKYLFRKEGQNVTLSCEQNLNHDAMYWYRQDPGQGLRLIYYSQIVNDFQKGDIAEGYSVSREKKESFPLTVTSAQKNPTAFYLCASSPGTGGTEAFFGQGTRLTVV.

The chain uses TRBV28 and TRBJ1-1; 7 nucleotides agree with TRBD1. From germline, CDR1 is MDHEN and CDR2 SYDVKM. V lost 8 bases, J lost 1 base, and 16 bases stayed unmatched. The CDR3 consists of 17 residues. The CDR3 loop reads CASRLWDLRDRNTEAFF. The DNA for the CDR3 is TGTGCCAGCCGACTTTGGGACCTCCGGGACAGGAACACTGAAGCTTTCTTT.

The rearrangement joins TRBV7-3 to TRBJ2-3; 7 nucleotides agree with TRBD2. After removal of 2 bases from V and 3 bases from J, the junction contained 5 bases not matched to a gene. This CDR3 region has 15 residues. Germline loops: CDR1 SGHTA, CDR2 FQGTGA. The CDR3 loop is CASSLVASGTDTQYF. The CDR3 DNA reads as TGTGCCAGCAGCTTAGTGGCTAGCGGTACAGATACGCAGTATTTT.

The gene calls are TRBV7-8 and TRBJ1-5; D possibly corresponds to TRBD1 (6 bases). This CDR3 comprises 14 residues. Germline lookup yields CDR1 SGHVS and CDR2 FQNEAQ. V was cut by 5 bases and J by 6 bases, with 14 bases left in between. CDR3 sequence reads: CASSPPGGRQPQHF. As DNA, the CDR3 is TGTGCCAGCAGCCCTCCGGGGGGGCGTCAGCCCCAGCATTTT.

CDR3: CASSFLEDQPQHF. CDR3 sequence (DNA): TGTGCCAGCAGTTTCTTAGAGGATCAGCCCCAGCATTTT. V gene TRBV12-3 or TRBV12-4 combines with J gene TRBJ1-5, with D uncertain. The CDR3 contains 13 residues. The ends were cut back, 3 bases at V and 5 bases at J, with 8 bases in the middle.

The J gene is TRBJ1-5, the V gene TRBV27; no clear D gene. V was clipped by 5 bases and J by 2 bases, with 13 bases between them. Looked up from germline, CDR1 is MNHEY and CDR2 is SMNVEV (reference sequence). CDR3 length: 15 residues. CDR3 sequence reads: CASSPSPGGNQPQHF. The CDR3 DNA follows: TGTGCCAGCAGTCCTAGTCCCGGGGGCAATCAGCCCCAGCATTTT.

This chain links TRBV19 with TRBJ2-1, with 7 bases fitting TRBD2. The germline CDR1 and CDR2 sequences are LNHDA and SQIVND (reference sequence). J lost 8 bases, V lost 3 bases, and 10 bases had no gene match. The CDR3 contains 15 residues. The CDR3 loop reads CASSIGLAALDEQFF. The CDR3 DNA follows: TGTGCCAGTAGTATCGGGCTAGCGGCCCTAGATGAGCAGTTCTTC.

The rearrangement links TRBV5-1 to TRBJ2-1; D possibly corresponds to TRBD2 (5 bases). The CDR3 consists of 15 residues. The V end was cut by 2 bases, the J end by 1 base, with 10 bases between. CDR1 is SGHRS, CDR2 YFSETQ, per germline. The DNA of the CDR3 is TGCGCCAGCAGCTTAGAGGGTGGTTCCTACAATGAGCAGTTCTTC. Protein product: CASSLEGGSYNEQFF.

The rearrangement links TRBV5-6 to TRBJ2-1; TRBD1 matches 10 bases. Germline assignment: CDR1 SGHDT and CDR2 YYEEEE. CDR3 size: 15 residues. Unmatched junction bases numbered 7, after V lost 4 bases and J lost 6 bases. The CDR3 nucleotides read TGTGCCAGCAGCCCTGGGACAGGGGCGTCCAATGAGCAGTTCTTC. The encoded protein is CASSPGTGASNEQFF. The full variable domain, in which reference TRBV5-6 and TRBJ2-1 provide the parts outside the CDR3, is DAGVTQSPTHLIKTRGQQVTLRCSPKSGHDTVSWYQQALGQGPQFIFQYYEEEERQRGNFPDRFSGHQFPNYSSELNVNALLLGDSALYLCASSPGTGASNEQFFGPGTRLTVL.

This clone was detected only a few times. The CDR3 spells CASTDRTGNTIYF. As DNA, the CDR3 is TGCGCCAGCACGGACAGGACTGGAAACACCATATATTTT. This rearrangement joins TRBV10-2 to TRBJ1-3, with TRBD1 matching over 7 bases. Germline assignment: CDR1 WSHSY and CDR2 SAAADI. The length of the CDR3 is 13 residues. V shed 7 bases, J shed 2 bases, and the junction held 2 bases outside the gene matches.